There are a few counts of the clone carrying this TCR beta chain. No antigen is known for it. 13 Jbeta primers and 60 Vbeta primers were used for the PCR. TCRdb's table, derived via immunoSEQ multiplex PCR, lists solely in-frame clones and lacks some. The sample has about 160,000 clones, about 76% seen once. This cohort consisted of healthy bone marrow donors. Trimming stripped 2 bases from V and 0 bases from J, with 2 bases between. This CDR3 has 12 residues. CDR1 and CDR2 (germline): SGHTA, FQGNSA. The data are from a study of cytomegalovirus exposure and HLA in healthy donors. The study, taken as a whole, reports: Several of the most significant clusters appeared, in a later analysis, to be linked to common viral pathogens. In a later analysis, compared with equally common non-associated chains, HLA-associated beta chains were more expanded.

Sequenced sample: PBMCs. This clonotype was sampled from a female donor in good health and CMV-seronegative. This chain connects TRBV7-2 to TRBJ2-7, with no clear D. As DNA, the CDR3 is TGTGCCAGCAGCTTACGCTCCTACGAGCAGTACTTC. Amino acids: CASSLRSYEQYF.